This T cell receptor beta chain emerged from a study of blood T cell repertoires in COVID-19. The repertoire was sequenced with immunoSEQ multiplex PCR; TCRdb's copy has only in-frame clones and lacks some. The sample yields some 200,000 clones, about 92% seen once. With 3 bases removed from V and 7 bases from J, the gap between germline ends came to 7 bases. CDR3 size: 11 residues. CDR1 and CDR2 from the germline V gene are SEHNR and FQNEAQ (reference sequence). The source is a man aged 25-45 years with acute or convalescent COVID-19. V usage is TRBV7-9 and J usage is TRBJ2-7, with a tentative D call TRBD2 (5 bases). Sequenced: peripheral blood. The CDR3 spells CASSLDWEQYF. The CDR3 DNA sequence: TGTGCCAGCAGCTTGGACTGGGAGCAGTACTTC. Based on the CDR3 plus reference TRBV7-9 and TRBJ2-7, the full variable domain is DTGVSQNPRHKITKRGQNVTFRCDPISEHNRLYWYRQTLGQGPEFLTYFQNEAQLEKSRLLSDRFSAERPKGSFSTLEIQRTEQGDSAMYLCASSLDWEQYFGPGTRLTVT.